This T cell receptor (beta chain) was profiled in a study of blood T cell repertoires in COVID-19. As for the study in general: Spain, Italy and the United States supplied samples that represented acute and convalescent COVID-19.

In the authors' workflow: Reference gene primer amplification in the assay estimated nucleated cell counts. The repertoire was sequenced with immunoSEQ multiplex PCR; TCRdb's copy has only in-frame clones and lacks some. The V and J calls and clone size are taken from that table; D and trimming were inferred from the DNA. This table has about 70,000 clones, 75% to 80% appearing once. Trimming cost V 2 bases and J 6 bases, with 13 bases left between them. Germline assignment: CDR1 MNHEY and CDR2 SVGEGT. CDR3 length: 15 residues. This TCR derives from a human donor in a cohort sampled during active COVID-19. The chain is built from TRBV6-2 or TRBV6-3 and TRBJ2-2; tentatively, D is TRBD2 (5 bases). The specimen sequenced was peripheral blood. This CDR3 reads CASSYGRTPAGELFF. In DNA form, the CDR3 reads TGTGCCAGCAGTTACGGACGGACTCCAGCCGGGGAGCTGTTTTTT.